This passage covers 5 T cell receptor beta chains from one sample sequenced in a study of shared clonotypes between healthy human individuals. The method was immunoSEQ multiplex PCR; TCRdb's version includes in-frame clones alone and lacks a portion of them. The sample has 2,100,000 or so clones; under 97% are singletons. Sequenced input: naive CD4+ T cells sorted from blood. Subset: CD45RA+ positively selected. The receptor source for this set is a man in his late teens or twenties in good health.

This clone was seen once. CDR3 sequence (DNA): TGTGCCAGCAGCCCGGGACAGGCCTATCTTCAGCCCCAGCATTTT. Its translation: CASSPGQAYLQPQHF. The V call is TRBV7-2, the J call TRBJ1-5, with 8 nucleotides matching TRBD1. Per the germline V gene, CDR1 is SGHTA and CDR2 is FQGNSA. CDR3 length: 15 amino acids. Trimming cost V 5 bases and J 6 bases; bases outside gene matches: 9.

The CDR3 region has the DNA TGTGCCAGCAGTTCACAGGGATCGGGAAACACCATATATTTT. Residues: CASSSQGSGNTIYF. The chain has TRBV27 and TRBJ1-3; a weak D match, TRBD1 (6 bases). Trimming pared 4 bases from V and 4 bases from J, leaving 11 bases between. This CDR3 region has 14 residues. CDR1 MNHEY and CDR2 SMNVEV come from the germline V gene (reference sequence).

This clone was observed once. The chain links TRBV5-6 to TRBJ1-4; D possibly corresponds to TRBD1 (6 bases). CDR1 is SGHDT and CDR2 is YYEEEE in the germline V gene. There are 14 residues in the CDR3. V lost 4 bases and J 8 bases, leaving 15 bases between the germline ends. The CDR3: CASSKRGATEKLFF. The CDR3 coding sequence is TGTGCCAGCAGCAAGCGGGGGGCGACGGAAAAACTGTTTTTT.

The rearrangement links TRBV11-2 to TRBJ2-5; D is undetermined. V dropped 1 base and J dropped 4 bases, with 13 bases sitting between them. Germline V gene lookup returns CDR1 SGHAT and CDR2 FQNNGV. The CDR3 length is 15 residues. CDR3 in DNA: TGTGCCAGCAGCTTAGGAGACAAGGTGGGAGAGACCCAGTACTTC. Protein sequence: CASSLGDKVGETQYF.

This chain joins TRBV7-9 and TRBJ2-6; 12 bases line up with TRBD2. V was pared by 5 bases and J by 2 bases, with 10 bases of the junction left unmatched. Germline CDR1 and CDR2: SEHNR and FQNEAQ (reference sequence). The CDR3 runs 19 residues. In DNA, the CDR3 is TGTGCCAGCAGCCGAAACGGGCTAGCGGGAGGGGCTGGGGCCAACGTCCTGACTTTC. Its translation: CASSRNGLAGGAGANVLTF.